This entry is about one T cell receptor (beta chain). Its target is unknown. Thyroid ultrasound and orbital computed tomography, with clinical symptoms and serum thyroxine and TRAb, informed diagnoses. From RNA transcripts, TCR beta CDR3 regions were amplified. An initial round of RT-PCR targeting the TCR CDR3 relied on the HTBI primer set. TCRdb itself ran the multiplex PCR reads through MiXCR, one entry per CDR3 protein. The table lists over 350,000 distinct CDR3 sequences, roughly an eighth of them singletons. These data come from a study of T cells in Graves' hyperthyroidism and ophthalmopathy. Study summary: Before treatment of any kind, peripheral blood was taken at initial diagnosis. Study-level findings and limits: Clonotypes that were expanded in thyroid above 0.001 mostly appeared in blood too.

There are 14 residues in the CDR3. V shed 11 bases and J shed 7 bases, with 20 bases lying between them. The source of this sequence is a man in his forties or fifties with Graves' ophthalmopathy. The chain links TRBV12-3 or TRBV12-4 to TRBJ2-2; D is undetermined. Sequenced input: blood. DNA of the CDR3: TGTGCCTATACATCCAGCTCGGTGGGCGGGGAGCTGTTTTTT. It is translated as CAYTSSSVGGELFF.